A selection of T cell receptor beta chains follows, all from one sample in a study of cytomegalovirus exposure and HLA in healthy donors. Data came from immunoSEQ multiplex PCR; TCRdb stores just in-frame clones and leaves some out. This table has 250,000 or so clones, around 90% appearing once. Specimen: PBMCs. These receptors were obtained from a girl aged 2-10 years in good health and CMV-seronegative. CDR3s include the opening cysteine and the closing phenylalanine or tryptophan. The D gene is left open where the match is weak. Expanded clones get a size class; other rows say once, few or many, or leave the size out.

TRBV2	18	TRBJ1-1	.	.	CASRFLKEGGPLNTEAFF	TGTGCCAGCAGGTTCCTGAAAGAGGGCGGACCCCTGAACACTGAAGCTTTCTTT
TRBV7-6	15	TRBJ2-7	.	.	CASSLVAGKNYEQYF	TGTGCCAGCAGCTTGGTTGCGGGAAAAAACTACGAGCAGTACTTC
TRBV6-6	16	TRBJ2-3	.	TRBD2	CASSYALAGVSDTQYF	TGTGCCAGCAGTTACGCACTAGCGGGAGTGTCAGATACGCAGTATTTT
TRBV28	15	TRBJ1-6	once	TRBD1	CASSLLGRGDSPLHF	TGTGCCAGCAGTTTATTGGGCAGGGGGGATTCACCCCTCCACTTT
TRBV2	20	TRBJ2-4	.	TRBD2	CASSEVTSGTLIRAKNIQYF	TGTGCCAGCAGTGAAGTGACTAGCGGGACTTTGATTCGGGCCAAAAACATTCAGTACTTC
TRBV15	15	TRBJ2-5	.	.	CATSRGLTGQETQYF	TGTGCCACCAGCAGAGGCTTGACAGGCCAAGAGACCCAGTACTTC
TRBV4-1	15	TRBJ2-7	.	TRBD2	CASSYLSGSSYEQYF	TGCGCCAGCAGCTATCTTAGCGGGAGCTCCTACGAGCAGTACTTT
TRBV6-6	15	TRBJ1-5	.	.	CASSYMGDSNQPQHF	TGTGCCAGCAGTTACATGGGCGATAGCAATCAGCCCCAGCATTTT
TRBV27	13	TRBJ2-7	.	.	CASSASRGYEQYF	TGTGCCAGCAGTGCATCCAGGGGTTACGAGCAGTACTTC
TRBV11-3	14	TRBJ2-1	.	.	CASSRHTSPDEQFF	TGTGCCAGCAGCCGGCACACTAGTCCAGATGAGCAGTTCTTC
TRBV11-2	17	TRBJ2-7	.	TRBD1	CASSPLMMGQGPSEQYF	TGTGCCAGCAGCCCACTGATGATGGGACAGGGGCCCTCCGAGCAGTACTTC
TRBV15	14	TRBJ1-2	.	.	CATSRVTGLDGYTF	TGTGCCACCAGCAGAGTAACAGGGTTGGATGGCTACACCTTC
TRBV6-6	14	TRBJ1-1	.	.	CASSYLAANTEAFF	TGTGCCAGCAGTTACTTGGCGGCGAACACTGAAGCTTTCTTT
TRBV10-1	13	TRBJ2-5	.	.	CASSDLGRTAQYF	TGCGCCAGCAGTGATTTGGGGAGAACTGCGCAGTACTTC
TRBV28	12	TRBJ1-4	.	TRBD1	CASSSDRGKLFF	TGTGCCAGCAGTTCCGACAGGGGAAAACTGTTTTTT
TRBV29-1	12	TRBJ1-5	.	TRBD1	CRGDRANQPQHF	TGCAGGGGGGACAGGGCGAATCAGCCCCAGCATTTT
TRBV6-5	12	TRBJ2-5	.	.	CASTGNLGTQYF	TGTGCCAGCACCGGGAACCTGGGGACCCAGTACTTC
TRBV11-1	15	TRBJ1-2	.	TRBD1	CASSLLQGSAGGYTF	TGTGCCAGCAGCTTGCTACAGGGGAGCGCGGGTGGCTACACCTTC
TRBV10-3	14	TRBJ2-5	.	.	CAISGDGGREAQYF	TGTGCCATCAGTGGGGACGGGGGGCGAGAGGCCCAGTACTTC
TRBV28	19	TRBJ2-7	.	TRBD2	CASSPQAGLAGGSAYEQYF	TGTGCCAGCAGCCCCCAAGCTGGCCTAGCGGGGGGCTCGGCCTACGAGCAGTACTTC
TRBV6-5	15	TRBJ1-2	.	.	CASSYRDTREEGYTF	TGTGCCAGCAGTTACCGGGACACCAGAGAGGAGGGCTACACCTTC
TRBV21-1	13	TRBJ2-7	.	.	CASSSEGGGGADF	TGTGCCAGCAGCTCGGAGGGGGGCGGGGGTGCCGACTTC
TRBV7-6	15	TRBJ2-5	.	TRBD1	CASSSGTGPSGTQYF	TGTGCCAGCAGCTCCGGGACAGGGCCTAGCGGGACCCAGTACTTC
TRBV9	14	TRBJ2-7	.	.	CASSELPATYEQYF	TGTGCCAGCAGCGAACTACCCGCAACCTACGAGCAGTACTTC